This T cell receptor beta chain was identified in a study of shared clonotypes between healthy human individuals. The CDR3 totals 16 residues. From germline, CDR1 is SGHNT and CDR2 YYREEE (reference sequence). V lost 4 bases and J lost 1; bases outside the gene matches: 7. The authors ran unsorted PBMC replicate PCRs on 300 ng DNA, tens of thousands of T cell genomes. Unsorted PBMC DNA underwent sequencing on ten immunoSEQ deep assay plates. Method: immunoSEQ multiplex PCR; TCRdb's copy keeps in-frame clones and lacks some. Here the sample spans 450,000 to 500,000 clones, 70% to 85% being singletons. The receptor was isolated from a woman aged 40 to 49 in good health. Some clones in this sample may be carry-over from other donors' samples. Sequencing used PBMCs. The chain joins TRBV5-4 to TRBJ1-5, with 8 bases lining up with TRBD1. This CDR3 reads CASSLTGGGSNQPQHF. The CDR3 DNA is TGTGCCAGCAGCCTTACAGGGGGAGGGAGCAATCAGCCCCAGCATTTT.